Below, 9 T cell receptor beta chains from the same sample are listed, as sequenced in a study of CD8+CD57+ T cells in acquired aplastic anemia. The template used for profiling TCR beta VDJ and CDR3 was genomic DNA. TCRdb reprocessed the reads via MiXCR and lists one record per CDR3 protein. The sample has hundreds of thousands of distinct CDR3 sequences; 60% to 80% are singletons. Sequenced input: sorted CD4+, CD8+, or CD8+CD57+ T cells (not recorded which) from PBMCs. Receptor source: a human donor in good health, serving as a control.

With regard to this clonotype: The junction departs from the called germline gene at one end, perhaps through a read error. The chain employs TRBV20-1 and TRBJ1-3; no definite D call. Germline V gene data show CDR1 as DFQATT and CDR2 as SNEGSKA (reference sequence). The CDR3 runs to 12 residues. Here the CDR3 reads CSARPLGNTLYF. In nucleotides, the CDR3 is TGCAGCGCTAGACCCTTGGGCAACACCCTATATTTT.

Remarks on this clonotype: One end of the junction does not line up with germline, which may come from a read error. CDR3 amino acids: CATSRDLQRAEQHF. CDR3 sequence (DNA): TGTGCCACCAGCAGAGATCTTCAGAGGGCCGAGCAACACTTC. The chain has TRBV15 and TRBJ2-7, with a weak D call TRBD2 (5 bases). The CDR3 length is 14 residues. Germline V CDR1 and CDR2: LNHNV, YYDKDF (reference sequence).

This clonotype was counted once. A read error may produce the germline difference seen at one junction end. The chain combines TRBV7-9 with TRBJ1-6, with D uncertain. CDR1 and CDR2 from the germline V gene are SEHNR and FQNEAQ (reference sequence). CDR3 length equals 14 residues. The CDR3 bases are TGTGCCAGCAGCGGATTTTTGCCGGGTGCGCCCCCCGACTTT. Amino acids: CASSGFLPGAPPDF.

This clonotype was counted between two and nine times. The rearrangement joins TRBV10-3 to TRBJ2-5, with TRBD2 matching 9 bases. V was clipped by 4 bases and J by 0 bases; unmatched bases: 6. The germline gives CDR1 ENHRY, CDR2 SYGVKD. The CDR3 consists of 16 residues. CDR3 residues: CAISGAGGRYQETQYF. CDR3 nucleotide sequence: TGTGCCATCAGTGGTGCGGGGGGGCGGTACCAAGAGACCCAGTACTTC.

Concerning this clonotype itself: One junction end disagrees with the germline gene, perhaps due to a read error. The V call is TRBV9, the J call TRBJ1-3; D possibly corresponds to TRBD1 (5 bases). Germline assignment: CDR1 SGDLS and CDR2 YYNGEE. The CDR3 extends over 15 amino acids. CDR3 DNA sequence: TGTGCCACCAGCGGGCAGGGCCTCTCTGGGAACAACATATATTTT. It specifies CATSGQGLSGNNIYF.

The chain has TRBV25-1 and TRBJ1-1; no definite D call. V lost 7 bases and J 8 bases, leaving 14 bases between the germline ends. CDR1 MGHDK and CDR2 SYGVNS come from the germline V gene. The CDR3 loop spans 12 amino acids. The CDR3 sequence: CASISTGSEAFF. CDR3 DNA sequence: TGTGCCAGCATCTCCACTGGTTCAGAAGCTTTCTTT.

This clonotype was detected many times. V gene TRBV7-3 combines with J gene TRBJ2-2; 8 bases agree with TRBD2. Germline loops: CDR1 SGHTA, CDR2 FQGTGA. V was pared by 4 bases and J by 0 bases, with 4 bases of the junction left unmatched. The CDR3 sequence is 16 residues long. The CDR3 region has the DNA TGTGCCAGCAGCTCCGGGGGGGGCGCGAACACCGGGGAGCTGTTTTTT. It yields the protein CASSSGGGANTGELFF.

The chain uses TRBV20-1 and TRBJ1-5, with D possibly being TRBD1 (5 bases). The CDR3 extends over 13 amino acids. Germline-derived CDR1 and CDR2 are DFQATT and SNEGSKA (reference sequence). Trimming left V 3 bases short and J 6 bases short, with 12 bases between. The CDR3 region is CSARQGVGQPQHF. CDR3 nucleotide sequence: TGCAGTGCTAGGCAGGGCGTGGGTCAGCCCCAGCATTTT.

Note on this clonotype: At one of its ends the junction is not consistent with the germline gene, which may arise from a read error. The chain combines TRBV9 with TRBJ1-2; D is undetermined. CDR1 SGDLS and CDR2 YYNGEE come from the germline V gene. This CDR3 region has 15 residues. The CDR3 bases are TGTGCCAGCGGCGTCCGACTAGCCACGTACAATGGGCACACCTTC. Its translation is CASGVRLATYNGHTF.